The count of the clone carrying this TCR beta chain is one. The CDR3 spans 17 residues. Germline loops: CDR1 DFQATT, CDR2 SNEGSKA (reference sequence). V gave up 6 bases and J gave up 6 bases, with 27 bases separating them. Described time point: newly diagnosed GD, antithyroid drugs for less than 3 months. PBMCs provided the RNA from which the TCR library was made. In each case, Graves' disease was diagnosed per American Thyroid Association guidelines. The record originates from a study of regulatory T cells in long-lasting Graves disease. Researchers made TCR beta libraries by using iRepertoire HTBI primers and running Arm-PCR on CDR3 regions. Under the authors' procedure: Sequenced samples collectively carried under 75 TRBV and 14 TRBJ segments. TCRdb ran MiXCR on the multiplex PCR reads and lists one entry per CDR3 protein. These V and J calls originate from TCRdb's pipeline instead of the authors' own analysis. The table lists roughly 420,000 distinct CDR3 sequences, less than 20% of them singletons, with about 20% in the top ten.

This clonotype was obtained from a female donor with Graves disease. The source material was peripheral blood mononuclear cells (PBMCs), sampled at new diagnosis, from a patient treated with antithyroid drugs. This rearrangement joins TRBV20-1 to TRBJ2-1; possibly TRBD1 or TRBD2 for D (7 bases each). The CDR3 coding sequence is TGCAGTGCCTCAGGGGGGGCTAGCGACCGGGCTACCAATGAGCAGTTCTTC. Protein sequence: CSASGGASDRATNEQFF.